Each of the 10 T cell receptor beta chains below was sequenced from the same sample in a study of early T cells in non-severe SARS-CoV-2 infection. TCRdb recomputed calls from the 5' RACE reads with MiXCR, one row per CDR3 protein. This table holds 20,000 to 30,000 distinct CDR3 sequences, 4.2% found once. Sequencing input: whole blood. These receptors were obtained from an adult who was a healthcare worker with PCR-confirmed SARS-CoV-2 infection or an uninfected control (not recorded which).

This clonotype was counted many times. The CDR3 spells CASSSRVRGAYNEQFF. CDR3 sequence (DNA): TGTGCCAGCAGTTCTCGTGTCAGGGGGGCCTACAATGAGCAGTTCTTC. J is TRBJ2-1 and V is TRBV21-1; the DNA was not used to check the table's D call, TRBD1. TRBV21-1 is a documented pseudogene. This CDR3 is 16 amino acids long.

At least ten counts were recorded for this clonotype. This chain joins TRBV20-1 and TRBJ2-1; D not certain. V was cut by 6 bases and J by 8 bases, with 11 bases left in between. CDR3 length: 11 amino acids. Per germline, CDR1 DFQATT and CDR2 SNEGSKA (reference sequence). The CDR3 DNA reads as TGCAGTGCCGTGGTGATCCATGAGCAGTTCTTC. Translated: CSAVVIHEQFF.

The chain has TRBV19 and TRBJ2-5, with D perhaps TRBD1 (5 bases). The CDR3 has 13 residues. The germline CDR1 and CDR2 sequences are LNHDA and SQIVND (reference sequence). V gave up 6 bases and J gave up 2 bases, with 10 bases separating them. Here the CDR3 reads CASRSTAQETQYF. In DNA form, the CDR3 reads TGTGCCAGTAGGTCGACAGCACAAGAGACCCAGTACTTC. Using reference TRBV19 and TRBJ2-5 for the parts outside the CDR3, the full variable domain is DGGITQSPKYLFRKEGQNVTLSCEQNLNHDAMYWYRQDPGQGLRLIYYSQIVNDFQKGDIAEGYSVSREKKESFPLTVTSAQKNPTAFYLCASRSTAQETQYFGPGTRLLVL.

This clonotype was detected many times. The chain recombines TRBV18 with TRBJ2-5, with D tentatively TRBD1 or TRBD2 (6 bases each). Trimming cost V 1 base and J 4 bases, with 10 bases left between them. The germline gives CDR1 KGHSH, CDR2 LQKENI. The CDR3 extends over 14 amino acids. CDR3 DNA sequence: TGTGCCAGCTCACCACAAAGGGGGGCAGAGACCCAGTACTTC. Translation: CASSPQRGAETQYF.

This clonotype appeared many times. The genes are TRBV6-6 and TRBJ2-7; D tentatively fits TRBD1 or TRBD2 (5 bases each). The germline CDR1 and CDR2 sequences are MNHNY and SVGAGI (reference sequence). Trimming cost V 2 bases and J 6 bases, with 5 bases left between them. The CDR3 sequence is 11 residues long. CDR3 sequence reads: CASSYGGEQYF. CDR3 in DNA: TGTGCCAGCAGTTACGGGGGCGAGCAGTACTTC.

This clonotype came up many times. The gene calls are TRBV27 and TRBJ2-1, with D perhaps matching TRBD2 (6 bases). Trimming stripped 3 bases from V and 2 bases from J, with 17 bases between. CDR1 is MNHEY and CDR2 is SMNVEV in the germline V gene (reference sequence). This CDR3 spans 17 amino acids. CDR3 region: CASSFSSSGLTYNEQFF. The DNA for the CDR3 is TGTGCCAGCAGTTTCTCCTCCAGCGGGTTAACCTACAATGAGCAGTTCTTC.

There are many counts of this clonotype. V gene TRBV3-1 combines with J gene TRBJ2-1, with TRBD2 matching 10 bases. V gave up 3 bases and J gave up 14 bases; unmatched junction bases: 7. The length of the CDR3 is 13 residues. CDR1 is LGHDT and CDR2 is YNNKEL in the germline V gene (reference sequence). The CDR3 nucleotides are TGTGCCAGCAGCCAGACCCATCTAGCGGGAGAGTTCTTC. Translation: CASSQTHLAGEFF.

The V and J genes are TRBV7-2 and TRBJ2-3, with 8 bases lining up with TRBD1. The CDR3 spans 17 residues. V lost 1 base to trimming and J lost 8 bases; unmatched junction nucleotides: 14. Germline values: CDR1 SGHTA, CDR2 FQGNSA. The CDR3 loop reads CASSLGVGGQAGGTQYF. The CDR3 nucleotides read TGTGCCAGCAGCTTAGGAGTGGGGGGACAGGCCGGAGGTACGCAGTATTTT.

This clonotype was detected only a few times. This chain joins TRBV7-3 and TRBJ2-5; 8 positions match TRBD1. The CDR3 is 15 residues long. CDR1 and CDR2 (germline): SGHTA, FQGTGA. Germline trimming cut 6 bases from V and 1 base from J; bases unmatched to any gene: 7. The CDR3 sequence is CASSSGTGAQETQYF. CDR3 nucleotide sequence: TGTGCCAGCAGTTCAGGGACAGGAGCCCAAGAGACCCAGTACTTC.

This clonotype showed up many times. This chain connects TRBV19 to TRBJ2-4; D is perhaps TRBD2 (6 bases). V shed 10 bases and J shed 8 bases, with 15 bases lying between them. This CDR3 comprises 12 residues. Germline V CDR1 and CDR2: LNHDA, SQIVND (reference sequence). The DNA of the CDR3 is TGTGCCACCTCCGGGAGATGGGACATTCAGTACTTC. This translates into CATSGRWDIQYF.